This entry lists 5 T cell receptor beta chains sequenced from one sample in a study of cytomegalovirus exposure and HLA in healthy donors. PCR employed 60 Vbeta and 13 Jbeta primers. Here immunoSEQ multiplex PCR was the method, and the copy in TCRdb shows in-frame clones only, minus some. The sample has about 77,000 clones; over 60% are singletons. Sequenced sample: PBMCs. The receptor set was obtained from a man aged 35 to 55 in good health and CMV-seronegative.

The chain is built from TRBV30 and TRBJ2-7; no firm D call. The germline V and J ends were trimmed by 0 bases and 6 bases, with 6 bases remaining between them. The CDR3 totals 11 residues. The V gene's germline CDR1 is GTSNPN and CDR2 SVGIG (reference sequence). In nucleotides, the CDR3 is TGTGCCTGGAGTGTAGCCCTCGAGCAGTACTTC. It codes for CAWSVALEQYF.

The chain has TRBV2 and TRBJ1-3; the D is unclear. Germline CDR1 is SNHLY and CDR2 is FYNNEI. The CDR3 sequence is 14 residues long. The ends were cut back, 2 bases at V and 1 base at J, with 6 bases in the middle. CDR3: CASSEPRSGNTIYF. In DNA form, the CDR3 reads TGTGCCAGCAGTGAACCCCGTTCTGGAAACACCATATATTTT.

The chain links TRBV7-3 to TRBJ2-3, with D tentatively TRBD2 (6 bases). V was trimmed by 5 bases and J by 6 bases, leaving 9 bases between them. In germline, CDR1 is SGHTA, CDR2 FQGTGA. The CDR3 has 12 amino acids. The CDR3 reads CASSQRGDTQYF. The CDR3 bases are TGTGCCAGCAGCCAACGGGGGGATACGCAGTATTTT.

This chain connects TRBV18 to TRBJ2-7, with no clear D. Trimming shortened V by 2 bases and J by 0 bases, and 5 bases separated the two germline ends. Germline CDR1 is KGHSH and CDR2 is LQKENI. CDR3 length equals 13 residues. CDR3 amino acids: CASSPYSSYEQYF. CDR3 in DNA: TGTGCCAGCTCACCATACAGCTCCTACGAGCAGTACTTC.

This chain links TRBV2 with TRBJ1-1, with D unclear. The V gene's germline CDR1 is SNHLY and CDR2 FYNNEI. This CDR3 has 11 residues. V was pared by 7 bases and J by 1 base, with 4 bases between. The CDR3 sequence: CASNRNTEAFF. The CDR3 nucleotides are TGTGCCAGCAACAGGAACACTGAAGCTTTCTTT. The full variable domain, completed using reference TRBV2 and TRBJ1-1, is EPEVTQTPSHQVTQMGQEVILRCVPISNHLYFYWYRQILGQKVEFLVSFYNNEISEKSEIFDDQFSVERPDGSNFTLKIRSTKLEDSAMYFCASNRNTEAFFGQGTRLTVV.